These 9 T cell receptor beta chains were all obtained from the same sample, sequenced in a study of cytomegalovirus exposure and HLA in healthy donors. The PCR made use of 60 Vbeta and 13 Jbeta primers. Clones were read by immunoSEQ multiplex PCR, and TCRdb kept only the in-frame ones, dropping some. In the table there are fewer than 130,000 clones, roughly 84% of which are singletons. Sequences were obtained from PBMCs. These receptors were obtained from a man aged 30-40 years in good health and CMV-seropositive.

V gene TRBV6-5 combines with J gene TRBJ1-2, with no clear D. The germline V gene has CDR1 MNHEY and CDR2 SVGAGI. This CDR3 is built from 12 residues. Between the trimmed V and J ends, which lost 8 bases and 8 bases, there was a span of 15 bases. The CDR3: CASGRTETGYTF. The CDR3 DNA reads TGTGCCAGCGGTCGGACTGAAACGGGCTACACCTTC.

This rearrangement joins TRBV5-1 to TRBJ2-2; 10 nucleotides align to TRBD1. Germline CDR1 and CDR2: SGHRS and YFSETQ. The CDR3 is 15 amino acids. V was pared by 5 bases and J by 5 bases, with 6 bases of the junction left unmatched. CDR3 region: CASRDGTGDTGELFF. CDR3 bases: TGCGCCAGCAGGGACGGGACAGGGGATACCGGGGAGCTGTTTTTT.

This sequence joins TRBV29-1 and TRBJ2-1; D unclear. Germline CDR1 is SQVTM and CDR2 is ANQGSEA. The CDR3 is 13 amino acids. V was shortened by 6 bases and J by 6 bases, with 15 bases between the two germline ends. The CDR3 reads CSVEIVSGNEQFF. The DNA of the CDR3 is TGCAGCGTCGAGATAGTATCCGGCAATGAGCAGTTCTTC.

This clone was seen a single time. This rearrangement joins TRBV7-8 to TRBJ2-7; D uncertain. V lost 5 bases to trimming and J lost 2 bases, with 4 bases between them. CDR1 is SGHVS and CDR2 is FQNEAQ in the germline V gene. The CDR3 covers 11 residues. Here the CDR3 reads CASSPAYEQYF. CDR3 DNA sequence: TGTGCCAGCAGCCCGGCCTACGAGCAGTACTTC.

This clone has only one observation. This chain joins TRBV5-1 and TRBJ1-1; D gene unclear. CDR1 SGHRS and CDR2 YFSETQ come from the germline V gene. V lost 0 bases and J 0 bases, leaving 12 bases between the germline ends. The CDR3 runs 16 residues. As DNA, the CDR3 is TGCGCCAGCAGCTTGGCCGGGTCTATAATGAACACTGAAGCTTTCTTT. Translated: CASSLAGSIMNTEAFF.

The chain combines TRBV6-6 with TRBJ2-7; 7 nucleotides align to TRBD1. Germline V gene data show CDR1 as MNHNY and CDR2 as SVGAGI (reference sequence). V lost 6 bases and J lost 4; bases outside the gene matches: 6. This CDR3 comprises 13 residues. CDR3 loop: CASRTGRFYEQYF. The CDR3 DNA sequence: TGTGCCAGCAGGACAGGGAGATTTTACGAGCAGTACTTC.

The gene calls are TRBV29-1 and TRBJ2-2; TRBD2 agrees at 9 bases. The CDR3 contains 14 residues. V lost 7 bases, J lost 4 bases, and 7 bases stayed unmatched. Per the germline V gene, CDR1 is SQVTM and CDR2 is ANQGSEA. The CDR3 spells CSASAGGGTGELFF. The CDR3 DNA sequence: TGCAGCGCCTCAGCGGGGGGAGGCACCGGGGAGCTGTTTTTT.

The rearrangement uses TRBV5-1 and TRBJ2-7; 8 bases map to TRBD1. Germline CDR1 reads SGHRS; CDR2 reads YFSETQ. The CDR3 is 13 amino acids. V shed 4 bases, J shed 7 bases, and the junction held 7 bases outside the gene matches. DNA for the CDR3: TGCGCCAGCAGCCTGGACAGGGTGAAAGAGCAGTACTTC. The encoded protein is CASSLDRVKEQYF.

The chain recombines TRBV27 with TRBJ2-3; D is undetermined. Germline CDR1 MNHEY, CDR2 SMNVEV (reference sequence). This CDR3 region has 17 residues. The germline V and J ends were trimmed by 3 bases and 2 bases, with 18 bases remaining between them. CDR3 coding DNA: TGTGCCAGCAGTTTCCCCAGAATTGACTTACCCACAGATACGCAGTATTTT. It yields the protein CASSFPRIDLPTDTQYF.